The following is a T cell receptor (beta chain) sequence with its context. What it recognizes is unknown. The data belong to a study of post-analysis software for immune sequencing data. Study-wide background: Relapsing-remitting, secondary progressive and progressive-relapsing courses of multiple sclerosis were included. Study conclusions and caveats: A few TRBV segments occurring more often in patients than controls included TRBV5-6, TRBV5-1 and TRBV20-1. When compared against controls, multiple sclerosis patients showed significantly lower normalized Chao1 diversity.

Every TCR beta cDNA library bore unique molecular identifiers. Some 450,000 cDNA molecules were recovered from an input of about 0.9 to 10 million T cells. TCRdb ran MiXCR on the PCR reads and lists one entry per CDR3 protein. This sample has roughly 800,000 distinct CDR3 sequences, with approximately 57% found just once. The V gene end was trimmed by 2 bases and the J gene end by 0 bases; junction bases not matched to a gene: 2. The germline V gene has CDR1 MNHEY and CDR2 SVGAGI. The CDR3 is 15 residues long. The sequencing input was blood. The TCR sequence derives from a girl between 10 and 17 years old with multiple sclerosis. J is TRBJ1-2 and V is TRBV6-5; TRBD1 matches at 8 bases. The DNA for the CDR3 is TGTGCCAGCAGTTACCGGGGACAGGCTAACTATGGCTACACCTTC. Translated, it gives CASSYRGQANYGYTF.